Listed here are 24 T cell receptor beta chains from one sample, sequenced in a study of T cells in localized non-small cell lung cancer. Profiling relied on immunoSEQ multiplex PCR, and the TCRdb table lists in-frame clones only, not all of them. Of 13,000 to 15,000 clones detected, approximately 84% appear once; the ten largest clones hold approximately 3.7%. The sequenced sample was peripheral blood, obtained before any cancer treatment. The receptors shown here come from a female donor aged 60 or older with stage I squamous cell lung carcinoma.

The J gene is TRBJ2-5, the V gene TRBV7-8, with TRBD1 identical over 7 bases. Per the germline V gene, CDR1 is SGHVS and CDR2 is FQNEAQ. The CDR3 has 15 residues. The junction had 8 bases not matched to a gene; V was cut back by 5 bases and J by 2 bases. CDR3 sequence (DNA): TGTGCCAGCAGCCGAGGTCCGGGACAGCAAGAGACCCAGTACTTC. Protein sequence: CASSRGPGQQETQYF.

This clone was recorded only once. This rearrangement joins TRBV5-1 to TRBJ1-2; TRBD1 agrees at 7 bases. Losses at the gene ends were 4 bases for V and 4 bases for J; bases not matched to a gene: 7. The V gene's germline CDR1 is SGHRS and CDR2 YFSETQ. This CDR3 comprises 14 residues. CDR3 residues: CASSPSTGTYGYTF. CDR3 nucleotides: TGCGCCAGCAGCCCCTCGACAGGGACCTATGGCTACACCTTC.

This chain connects TRBV19 to TRBJ1-2; D not resolved. Per germline, CDR1 LNHDA and CDR2 SQIVND (reference sequence). The CDR3 loop spans 13 amino acids. Trimming took 3 bases from V and 3 from J, leaving 8 bases between them. This chain's CDR3 is CASSMPSDYGYTF. The CDR3 nucleotides read TGTGCCAGTAGTATGCCCAGTGACTATGGCTACACCTTC. The full variable domain, completed using reference TRBV19 and TRBJ1-2, is DGGITQSPKYLFRKEGQNVTLSCEQNLNHDAMYWYRQDPGQGLRLIYYSQIVNDFQKGDIAEGYSVSREKKESFPLTVTSAQKNPTAFYLCASSMPSDYGYTFGSGTRLTVV.

This chain joins TRBV11-2 and TRBJ2-7; 10 nucleotides match TRBD2. CDR1 is SGHAT, CDR2 FQNNGV, per germline. V shed 5 bases and J 0 bases; nucleotides not matched to a gene: 1. This CDR3 region has 14 residues. The CDR3 nucleotides are TGTGCCAGCAGCCTAGCGGGGGCCTCCTACGAGCAGTACTTC. Translation gives CASSLAGASYEQYF.

The chain has TRBV7-2 and TRBJ2-1, with D perhaps given as TRBD1 or TRBD2 (5 bases each). The V and J ends lost 10 bases and 7 bases respectively, with 20 bases between them. CDR3 size: 14 residues. Germline CDR1 and CDR2: SGHTA and FQGNSA. This CDR3 reads CATGSNRPRNEQFF. DNA of the CDR3: TGTGCCACGGGGTCTAACAGGCCTAGAAATGAGCAGTTCTTC.

V gene TRBV9 combines with J gene TRBJ2-1; 8 bases align to TRBD2. The V segment lost 2 bases and the J segment 13 bases; nucleotides outside the gene matches: 5. The germline V gene encodes CDR1 SGDLS and CDR2 YYNGEE. The CDR3 is made up of 12 amino acids. CDR3 in DNA: TGTGCCAGCAGCGTCTTTAGCGGGGACCAGTTCTTC. Its protein is CASSVFSGDQFF.

This rearrangement joins TRBV10-2 to TRBJ1-1, with TRBD1 matching 8 bases. Looked up from germline, CDR1 is WSHSY and CDR2 is SAAADI. The CDR3 is made up of 15 amino acids. V was clipped by 7 bases and J by 3 bases; unmatched bases: 10. The CDR3 nucleotides read TGCGCCAGCACCGATTACAACAGGGGGGACACTGAAGCTTTCTTT. This gives the protein CASTDYNRGDTEAFF.

The CDR3 nucleotides read TGTGCCAGCAGTGTCTCTATCTACGAGCAGTACTTC. It specifies CASSVSIYEQYF. The chain joins TRBV25-1 to TRBJ2-7, with no clear D. The length of the CDR3 is 12 residues. Trimming stripped 4 bases from V and 3 bases from J, with 7 bases between. Germline CDR1 and CDR2: MGHDK and SYGVNS.

V gene TRBV21-1 combines with J gene TRBJ1-4. TRBV21-1 is listed as a pseudogene. This CDR3 comprises 15 residues. The CDR3 coding sequence is TGTGCCAGCAGCAAAGGTAGTCCATACGACGAAAAACTGTTTTTT. Protein product: CASSKGSPYDEKLFF.

This rearrangement joins TRBV13 to TRBJ2-3; 10 bases align to TRBD2. The junction had 14 bases not matched to a gene; V was cut back by 5 bases and J by 0 bases. CDR1 and CDR2 (germline): PRHDT, FYEKMQ (reference sequence). CDR3 length equals 19 residues. DNA of the CDR3: TGTGCCAGCAGCCCGGATAGCGGGGGGACTTGGCGCAGCACAGATACGCAGTATTTT. This codes for CASSPDSGGTWRSTDTQYF.

This chain links TRBV11-3 with TRBJ1-1; D gene unclear. The germline V gene encodes CDR1 SGHNT and CDR2 YENEEA. The germline V and J ends were trimmed by 1 base and 1 base, with 7 bases remaining between them. The CDR3 length is 14 residues. The CDR3 here is CASSLGRSNTEAFF. CDR3 in DNA: TGTGCCAGCAGCTTAGGAAGATCGAACACTGAAGCTTTCTTT.

The chain has TRBV21-1 and TRBJ1-2. TRBV21-1 constitutes a pseudogene. This CDR3 contains 11 residues. This chain's CDR3 is CASSPWGGVTF. CDR3 in DNA: TGTGCCAGCAGCCCCTGGGGGGGAGTGACCTTC.

The chain joins TRBV5-6 to TRBJ2-3; D is unresolved. This CDR3 is 14 amino acids long. The germline V gene encodes CDR1 SGHDT and CDR2 YYEEEE. V lost 5 bases and J lost 5, with 15 bases in between. The DNA of the CDR3 is TGTGCCAGCAGACGGACGAAGGGTGGAGATACGCAGTATTTT. Amino acid sequence: CASRRTKGGDTQYF. The variable domain in full, completed from reference TRBV5-6 and TRBJ2-3, reads DAGVTQSPTHLIKTRGQQVTLRCSPKSGHDTVSWYQQALGQGPQFIFQYYEEEERQRGNFPDRFSGHQFPNYSSELNVNALLLGDSALYLCASRRTKGGDTQYFGPGTRLTVL.

This clone has more than one count but fewer than ten. V is TRBV12-2 and J is TRBJ2-7; whether TRBD2, the table's D call, matches the DNA was not checked. TRBV12-2 is a listed pseudogene. The CDR3 is 15 amino acids. CDR3 sequence: CASRFRYREGIEQYF. The CDR3 DNA reads TGTGCAAGTCGCTTCAGGTACAGGGAGGGGATCGAGCAGTACTTC.

The chain employs TRBV4-2 and TRBJ2-6; 11 positions match TRBD2. This CDR3 region has 17 residues. Germline V gene data show CDR1 as LGHNA and CDR2 as YNFKEQ. V dropped 5 bases and J dropped 1; count of bases not matched to a gene: 4. The CDR3 protein is CASSSTSGDSGANVLTF. The CDR3 DNA reads as TGTGCCAGCAGCTCGACTAGCGGGGATTCTGGGGCCAACGTCCTGACTTTC.

The chain recombines TRBV12-5 with TRBJ1-2, with D uncertain. With 0 bases removed from V and 2 bases from J, the gap between germline ends came to 13 bases. Looked up from germline, CDR1 is LGHNT and CDR2 is FRNRAP. This CDR3 is built from 16 residues. The CDR3 loop is CASGLVLDASNYGYTF. In nucleotides, the CDR3 is TGTGCTAGTGGTTTGGTACTCGACGCATCGAACTATGGCTACACCTTC.

The table lists this clone with a few counts. The J gene is TRBJ1-1, the V gene TRBV7-2, with D uncertain. Germline assignment: CDR1 SGHTA and CDR2 FQGNSA. The length of the CDR3 is 15 residues. Trimming removed 5 bases at V and 2 bases at J, with 15 bases between. The CDR3 region is CASSGRGLGNTEAFF. The CDR3 DNA sequence: TGTGCCAGCAGCGGGAGAGGGTTGGGAAACACTGAAGCTTTCTTT.

This clone was picked up one time. The CDR3 DNA sequence: TGTGCCATCAGTGACGGACAGGGGGAAGGGAAACTGTTTTTT. This sequence encodes CAISDGQGEGKLFF. The chain couples TRBV10-3 to TRBJ1-4; 10 bases are shared with TRBD1. The V segment lost 3 bases and the J segment 11 bases; nucleotides outside the gene matches: 6. This CDR3 contains 14 residues. Germline CDR1 and CDR2: ENHRY and SYGVKD.

The CDR3 region has the DNA TGTGCCAGCAGTTACGGAGGGATGAACACTGAAGCTTTCTTT. Protein: CASSYGGMNTEAFF. The chain employs TRBV6-5 and TRBJ1-1; D ambiguous. This CDR3 has 14 amino acids. CDR1 MNHEY and CDR2 SVGAGI come from the germline V gene. The germline V and J ends were trimmed by 2 bases and 0 bases, with 7 bases remaining between them.

The J gene is TRBJ2-3, the V gene TRBV5-1; no clear D. The germline V gene has CDR1 SGHRS and CDR2 YFSETQ. Trimming stripped 2 bases from V and 5 bases from J, with 9 bases between. The CDR3 is 13 amino acids. The CDR3 DNA reads TGCGCCAGCAGCTTTTGGGGTCGAGATACGCAGTATTTT. As protein: CASSFWGRDTQYF.

The chain is built from TRBV4-3 and TRBJ1-2, with TRBD1 identical over 8 bases. The junction had 1 base not matched to a gene; V was cut back by 1 base and J by 6 bases. Germline CDR1 and CDR2: LGHNA and YSLEER. The CDR3 covers 13 residues. The CDR3 DNA is TGCGCCAGCAGCCAAGGACAGGGGAATGGCTACACCTTC. Its translation is CASSQGQGNGYTF.

The CDR3 sequence: CASSYGRATSTDTQYF. CDR3 nucleotides: TGTGCCAGCAGTTACGGCAGAGCCACTAGCACAGATACGCAGTATTTT. The chain employs TRBV6-5 and TRBJ2-3; D is uncertain. Germline V gives CDR1 MNHEY, CDR2 SVGAGI. The CDR3 has 16 amino acids. Trimming shortened V by 2 bases and J by 0 bases, and 12 bases separated the two germline ends.

J is TRBJ1-1 and V is TRBV10-3; D not resolved. The germline V and J ends were trimmed by 3 bases and 5 bases, with 10 bases remaining between them. CDR1 is ENHRY and CDR2 is SYGVKD in the germline V gene. The CDR3 is made up of 13 amino acids. The CDR3 protein is CAISDSTKTEAFF. CDR3 sequence (DNA): TGTGCCATCAGTGATTCTACAAAGACTGAAGCTTTCTTT.

V usage is TRBV5-6 and J usage is TRBJ2-5, with D tentatively TRBD1 (5 bases). Trimming pared 4 bases from V and 2 bases from J, leaving 12 bases between. The germline CDR1 and CDR2 sequences are SGHDT and YYEEEE. The CDR3 contains 14 residues. The CDR3 DNA is TGTGCCAGCAGCCGACAGTCCGCACAAGAGACCCAGTACTTC. The encoded protein is CASSRQSAQETQYF.